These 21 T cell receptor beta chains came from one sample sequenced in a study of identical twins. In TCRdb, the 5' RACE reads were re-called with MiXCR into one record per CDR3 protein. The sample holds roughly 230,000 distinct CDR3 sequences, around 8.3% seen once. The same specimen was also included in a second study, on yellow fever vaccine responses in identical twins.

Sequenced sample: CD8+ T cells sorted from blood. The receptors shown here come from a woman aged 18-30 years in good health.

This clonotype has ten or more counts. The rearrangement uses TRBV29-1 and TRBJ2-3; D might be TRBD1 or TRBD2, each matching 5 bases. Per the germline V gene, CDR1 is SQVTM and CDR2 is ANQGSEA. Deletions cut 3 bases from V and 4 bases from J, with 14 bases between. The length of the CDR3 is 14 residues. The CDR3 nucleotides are TGCAGCGTTGAGAAAGGGGACCGTTCAGATACGCAGTATTTT. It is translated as CSVEKGDRSDTQYF.

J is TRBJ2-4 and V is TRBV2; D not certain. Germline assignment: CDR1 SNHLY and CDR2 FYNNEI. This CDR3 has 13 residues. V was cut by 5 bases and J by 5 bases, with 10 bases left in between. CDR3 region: CASSFQQQNIQYF. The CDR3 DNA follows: TGTGCCAGCAGTTTTCAGCAGCAAAACATTCAGTACTTC.

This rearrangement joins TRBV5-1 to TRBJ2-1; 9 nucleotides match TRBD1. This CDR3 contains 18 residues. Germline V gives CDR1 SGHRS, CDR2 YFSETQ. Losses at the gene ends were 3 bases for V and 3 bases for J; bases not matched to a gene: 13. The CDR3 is CASSWPGQGPYLYNEQFF. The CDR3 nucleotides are TGCGCCAGCAGCTGGCCGGGACAGGGCCCATACCTCTACAATGAGCAGTTCTTC.

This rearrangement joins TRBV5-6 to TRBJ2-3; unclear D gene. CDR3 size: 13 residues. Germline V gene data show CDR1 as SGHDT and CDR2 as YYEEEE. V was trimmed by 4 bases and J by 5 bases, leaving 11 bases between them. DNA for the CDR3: TGTGCCAGCAGCACCGGACCCAGAGATACGCAGTATTTT. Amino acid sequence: CASSTGPRDTQYF.

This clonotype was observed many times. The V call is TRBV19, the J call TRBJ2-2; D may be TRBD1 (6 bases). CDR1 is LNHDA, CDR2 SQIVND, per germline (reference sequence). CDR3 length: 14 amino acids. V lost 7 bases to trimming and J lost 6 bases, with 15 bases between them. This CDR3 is CASTGVLAPGELFF. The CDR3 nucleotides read TGTGCCAGTACAGGGGTACTCGCACCCGGGGAGCTGTTTTTT.

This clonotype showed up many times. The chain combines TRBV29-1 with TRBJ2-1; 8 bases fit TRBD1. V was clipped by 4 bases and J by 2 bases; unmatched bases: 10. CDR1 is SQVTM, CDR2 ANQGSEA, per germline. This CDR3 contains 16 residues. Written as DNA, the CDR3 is TGCAGCGTTGCAGGGTCCGGGACAGGACCCTACAATGAGCAGTTCTTC. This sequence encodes CSVAGSGTGPYNEQFF.

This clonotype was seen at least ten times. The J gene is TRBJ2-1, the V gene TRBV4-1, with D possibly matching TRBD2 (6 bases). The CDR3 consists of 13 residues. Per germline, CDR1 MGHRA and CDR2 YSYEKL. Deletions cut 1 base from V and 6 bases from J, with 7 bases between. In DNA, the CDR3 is TGCGCCAGCAGCCAAGGGAGGGGCAATGAGCAGTTCTTC. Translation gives CASSQGRGNEQFF.

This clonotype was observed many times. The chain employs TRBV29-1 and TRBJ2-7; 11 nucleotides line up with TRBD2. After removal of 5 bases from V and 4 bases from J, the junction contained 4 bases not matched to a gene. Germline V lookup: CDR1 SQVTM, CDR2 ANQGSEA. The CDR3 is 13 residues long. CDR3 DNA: TGCAGCGTTCGGCTAGCGGGAGGTTACGAGCAGTACTTC. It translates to CSVRLAGGYEQYF.

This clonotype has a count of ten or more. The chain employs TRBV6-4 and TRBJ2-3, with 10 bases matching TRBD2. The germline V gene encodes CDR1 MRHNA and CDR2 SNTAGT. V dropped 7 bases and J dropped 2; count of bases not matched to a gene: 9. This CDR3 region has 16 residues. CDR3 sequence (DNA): TGTGCCAGCACATCCCGGACTAGCGGAAACACAGATACGCAGTATTTT. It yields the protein CASTSRTSGNTDTQYF.

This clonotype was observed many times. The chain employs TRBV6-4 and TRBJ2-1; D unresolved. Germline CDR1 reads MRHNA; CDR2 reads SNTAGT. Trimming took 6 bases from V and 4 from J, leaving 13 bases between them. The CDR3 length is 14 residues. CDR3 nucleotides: TGTGCCAGCAGAGAGACACCTGGGTACAATGAGCAGTTCTTC. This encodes CASRETPGYNEQFF.

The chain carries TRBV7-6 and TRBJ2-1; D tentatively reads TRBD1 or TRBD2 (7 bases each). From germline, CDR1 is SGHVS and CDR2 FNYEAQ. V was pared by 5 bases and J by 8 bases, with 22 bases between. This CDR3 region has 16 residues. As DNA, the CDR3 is TGTGCCAGCAGCGTGAGCGGGACAGTTCCGCTGTATGAGCAGTTCTTC. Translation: CASSVSGTVPLYEQFF.

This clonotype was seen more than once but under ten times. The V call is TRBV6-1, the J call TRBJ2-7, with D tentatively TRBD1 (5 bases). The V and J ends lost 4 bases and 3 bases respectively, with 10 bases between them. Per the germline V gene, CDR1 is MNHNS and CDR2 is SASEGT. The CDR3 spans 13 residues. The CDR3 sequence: CASSAGKYYEQYF. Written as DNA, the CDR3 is TGTGCCAGCAGTGCAGGGAAATACTACGAGCAGTACTTC.

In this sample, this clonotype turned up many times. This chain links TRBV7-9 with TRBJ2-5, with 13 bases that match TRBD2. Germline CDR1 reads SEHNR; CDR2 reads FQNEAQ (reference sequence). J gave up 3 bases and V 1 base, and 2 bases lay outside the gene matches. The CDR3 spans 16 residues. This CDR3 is CASSLGTSGSEETQYF. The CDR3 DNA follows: TGTGCCAGCAGCTTAGGGACTAGCGGGAGTGAAGAGACCCAGTACTTC.

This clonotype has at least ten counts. The CDR3 DNA follows: TGCGCCAGCAGCTTGGCCACTAGCGGGGTTTACAATGAGCAGTTCTTC. Its translation is CASSLATSGVYNEQFF. The chain couples TRBV5-1 to TRBJ2-1; TRBD2 aligns across 10 bases. The CDR3 extends over 16 amino acids. The trim removed 0 bases at V and 4 bases at J, leaving 4 bases unmatched. Germline CDR1 and CDR2: SGHRS and YFSETQ.

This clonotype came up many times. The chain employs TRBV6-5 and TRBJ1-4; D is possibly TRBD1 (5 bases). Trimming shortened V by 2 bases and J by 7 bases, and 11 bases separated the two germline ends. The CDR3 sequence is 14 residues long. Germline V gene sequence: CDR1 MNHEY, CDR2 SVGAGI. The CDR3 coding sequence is TGTGCCAGCAGTTACGGTGGGGGAAGTGAAAAACTGTTTTTT. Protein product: CASSYGGGSEKLFF.

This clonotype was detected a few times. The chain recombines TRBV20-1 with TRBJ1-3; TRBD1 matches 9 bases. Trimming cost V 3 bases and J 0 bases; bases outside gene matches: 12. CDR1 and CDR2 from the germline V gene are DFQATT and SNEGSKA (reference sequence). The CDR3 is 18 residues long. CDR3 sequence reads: CSAREDRGAWNSGNTIYF. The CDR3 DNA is TGCAGTGCTAGGGAGGACAGGGGCGCCTGGAACTCTGGAAACACCATATATTTT.

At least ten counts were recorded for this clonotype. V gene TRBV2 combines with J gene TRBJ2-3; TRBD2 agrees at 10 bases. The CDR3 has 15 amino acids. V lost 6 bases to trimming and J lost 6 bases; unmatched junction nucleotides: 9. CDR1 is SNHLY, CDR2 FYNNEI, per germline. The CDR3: CASRPPSGGGDTQYF. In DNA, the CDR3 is TGTGCCAGCAGGCCCCCTAGCGGGGGCGGGGATACGCAGTATTTT.

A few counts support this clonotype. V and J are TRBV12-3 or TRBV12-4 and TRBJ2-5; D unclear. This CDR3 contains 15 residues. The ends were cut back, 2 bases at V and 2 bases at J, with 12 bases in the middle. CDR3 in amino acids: CASSLLVTDQETQYF. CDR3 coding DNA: TGTGCCAGCAGTTTATTGGTCACAGATCAAGAGACCCAGTACTTC.

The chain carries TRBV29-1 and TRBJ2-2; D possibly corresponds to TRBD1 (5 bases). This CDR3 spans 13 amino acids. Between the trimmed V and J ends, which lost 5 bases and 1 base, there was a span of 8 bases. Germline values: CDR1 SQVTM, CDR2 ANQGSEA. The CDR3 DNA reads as TGCAGCGTTTCCGACAGGAACACCGGGGAGCTGTTTTTT. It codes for CSVSDRNTGELFF.

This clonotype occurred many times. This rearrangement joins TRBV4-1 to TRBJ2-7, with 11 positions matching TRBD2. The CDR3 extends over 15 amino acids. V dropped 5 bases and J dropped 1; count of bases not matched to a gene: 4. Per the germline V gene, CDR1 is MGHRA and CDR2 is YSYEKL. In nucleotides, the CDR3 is TGCGCCAGCAGCTGGGGACTAGCGGAATCCTACGAGCAGTACTTC. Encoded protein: CASSWGLAESYEQYF.

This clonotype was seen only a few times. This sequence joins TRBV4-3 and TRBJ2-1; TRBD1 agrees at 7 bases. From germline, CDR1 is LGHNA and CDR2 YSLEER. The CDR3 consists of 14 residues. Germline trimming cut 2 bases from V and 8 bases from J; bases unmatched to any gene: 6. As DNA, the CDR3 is TGCGCCAGCAGCCAACACAGGGGCCGGTATGAGCAGTTCTTC. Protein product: CASSQHRGRYEQFF.